The 6 T cell receptor beta chains below all came from one sample that was sequenced in a study of T cell responses to AZD1222 COVID-19 vaccine. Measured with immunoSEQ multiplex PCR; TCRdb has only the in-frame clones, and not every one. Here the sample spans roughly 120,000 clones, over 75% being singletons. The sample in question was peripheral blood, obtained on day 0 of AZD1222 vaccination. These receptors were taken from an adult in good health.

This chain joins TRBV3-1 (or the pseudogene TRBV3-2) and TRBJ2-2, with D possibly matching TRBD1 (7 bases). Per the germline V gene, CDR1 is LGHDT and CDR2 is YNNKEL (reference sequence). This CDR3 spans 14 amino acids. Trimming took 4 bases from V and 6 from J, leaving 12 bases between them. CDR3 coding DNA: TGTGCCAGCAGCCGAACAGGGGAGGCCGGGGAGCTGTTTTTT. Protein sequence: CASSRTGEAGELFF.

This chain joins TRBV7-2 and TRBJ2-7; 7 bases map to TRBD1. CDR3 length equals 15 residues. Trimming removed 4 bases from V and 0 bases from J; junction bases left unmatched: 6. The V gene's germline CDR1 is SGHTA and CDR2 FQGNSA. The CDR3 nucleotides are TGTGCCAGCAGCTCAAGACAGGGTAGCTCCTACGAGCAGTACTTC. Protein: CASSSRQGSSYEQYF.

J is TRBJ2-2 and V is TRBV3-1 (or the pseudogene TRBV3-2); D gene uncertain. Germline CDR1 is LGHDT and CDR2 is YNNKEL (reference sequence). The CDR3 is made up of 12 amino acids. Trimming took 0 bases from V and 6 from J, leaving 2 bases between them. CDR3 DNA sequence: TGTGCCAGCAGCCAAGAGGCCGGGGAGCTGTTTTTT. Its protein is CASSQEAGELFF.

The chain carries TRBV5-8 and TRBJ1-5; 9 bases align to TRBD1. The germline gives CDR1 SGHTS, CDR2 YDEGEE. J gave up 4 bases and V 0 bases, and 2 bases lay outside the gene matches. The CDR3 covers 15 residues. The CDR3 bases are TGTGCCAGCAGCTTGGGGGACAGGGAGAATCAGCCCCAGCATTTT. Translated: CASSLGDRENQPQHF.

The chain has TRBV6-5 and TRBJ1-2; 7 nucleotides line up with TRBD1. The V segment lost 9 bases and the J segment 7 bases; nucleotides outside the gene matches: 5. CDR1 is MNHEY, CDR2 SVGAGI, per germline. This CDR3 is built from 11 residues. The CDR3 protein is CASLQGLGYTF. The CDR3 DNA is TGTGCCAGTTTACAGGGGCTTGGCTACACCTTC.

The CDR3 bases are TGTGCCAGCAGCTTGGACAGCAACACTGAAGCTTTCTTT. The encoded protein is CASSLDSNTEAFF. The J gene is TRBJ1-1, the V gene TRBV7-2; D may be TRBD1 (6 bases). V was trimmed by 3 bases and J by 2 bases, leaving 7 bases between them. CDR3 length: 13 residues. Germline assignment: CDR1 SGHTA and CDR2 FQGNSA.